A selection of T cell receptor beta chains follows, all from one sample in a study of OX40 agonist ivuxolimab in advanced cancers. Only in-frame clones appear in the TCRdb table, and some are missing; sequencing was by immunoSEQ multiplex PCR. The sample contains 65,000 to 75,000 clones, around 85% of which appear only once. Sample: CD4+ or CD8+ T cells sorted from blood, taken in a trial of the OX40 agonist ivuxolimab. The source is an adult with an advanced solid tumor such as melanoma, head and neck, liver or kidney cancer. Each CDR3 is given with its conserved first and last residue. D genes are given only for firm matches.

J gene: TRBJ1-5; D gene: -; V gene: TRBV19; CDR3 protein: CASSPQEFGWQPQHF
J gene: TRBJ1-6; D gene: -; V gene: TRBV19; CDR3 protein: CASSMGNSPLHF
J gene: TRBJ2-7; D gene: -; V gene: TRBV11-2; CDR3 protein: CASSLDRGNEQYF
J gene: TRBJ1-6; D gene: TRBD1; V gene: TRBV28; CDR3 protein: CASTYSDRGDSPLHF
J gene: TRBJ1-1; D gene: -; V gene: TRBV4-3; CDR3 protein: CASSQDPRLQNTEAFF
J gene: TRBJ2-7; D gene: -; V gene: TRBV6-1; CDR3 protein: CASSGVRYEQYF
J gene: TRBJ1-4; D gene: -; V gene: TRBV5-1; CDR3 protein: CASSFSGIDEKLFF
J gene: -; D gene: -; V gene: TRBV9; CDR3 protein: CASSSRSGQQYEQYF
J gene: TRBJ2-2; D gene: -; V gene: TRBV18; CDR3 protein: CASSPPQGFHTGELFF
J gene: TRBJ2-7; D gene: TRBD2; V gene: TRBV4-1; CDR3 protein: CASSPGLAGGYEQYF